Below are 21 T cell receptor beta chains sequenced from a single sample in a study of cytomegalovirus exposure and HLA in healthy donors. PCR employed 60 Vbeta and 13 Jbeta primers. The data were produced by immunoSEQ multiplex PCR, yet TCRdb's version contains in-frame clones alone and is incomplete. The sample holds approximately 180,000 clones, 60% to 85% seen once. The sample taken for sequencing was PBMCs. These receptors all come from a male donor in good health and CMV-seronegative.

V usage is TRBV28 and J usage is TRBJ1-5; 8 bases fit TRBD1. The CDR3 consists of 13 residues. Per germline, CDR1 MDHEN and CDR2 SYDVKM. After removal of 9 bases from V and 3 bases from J, the junction contained 4 bases not matched to a gene. The CDR3 is CASYRGFNQPQHF. In nucleotides, the CDR3 is TGTGCCAGTTACAGGGGGTTCAATCAGCCCCAGCATTTT.

V gene TRBV7-3 combines with J gene TRBJ2-2; TRBD1 might be the D (6 bases). Deletions cut 6 bases from V and 6 bases from J, with 20 bases between. The germline CDR1 and CDR2 sequences are SGHTA and FQGTGA. The CDR3 has 16 residues. CDR3 protein: CASSSTGQGLAGELFF. In DNA form, the CDR3 reads TGTGCCAGCAGTTCCACAGGGCAGGGATTGGCCGGGGAGCTGTTTTTT.

The rearrangement uses TRBV7-9 and TRBJ1-3; D uncertain. Germline V lookup: CDR1 SEHNR, CDR2 FQNEAQ (reference sequence). V lost 5 bases and J 4 bases, leaving 15 bases between the germline ends. The CDR3 extends over 15 amino acids. The CDR3, as DNA: TGTGCCAGCAGCACACCCCCCCGTATCGGAAACACCATATATTTT. It translates to CASSTPPRIGNTIYF.

A few counts support this clone. This rearrangement joins TRBV25-1 to TRBJ1-2; the D is unclear. The V end was cut by 5 bases, the J end by 5 bases, with 15 bases between. Germline CDR1 reads MGHDK; CDR2 reads SYGVNS. The length of the CDR3 is 14 residues. The CDR3, as DNA: TGTGCCAGCAGTCCCTCGCCCGAGTATTATGGCTACACCTTC. Encoded protein: CASSPSPEYYGYTF.

The rearrangement links TRBV29-1 to TRBJ2-1; perhaps TRBD2 as D (6 bases). In germline, CDR1 is SQVTM, CDR2 ANQGSEA. V lost 6 bases and J lost 1, with 10 bases in between. The CDR3 consists of 13 residues. The CDR3: CSVMTSSYNEQFF. The CDR3 DNA sequence: TGCAGCGTCATGACTAGTTCCTACAATGAGCAGTTCTTC.

The genes are TRBV27 and TRBJ2-3; D is uncertain. V lost 10 bases and J lost 4, with 9 bases in between. Germline assignment: CDR1 MNHEY and CDR2 SMNVEV (reference sequence). The CDR3 is 11 residues long. The CDR3 here is CATSGPDTQYF. The DNA of the CDR3 is TGTGCCACCTCTGGCCCAGATACGCAGTATTTT.

V is TRBV19 and J is TRBJ2-3; D is perhaps TRBD2 (5 bases). V was pared by 5 bases and J by 3 bases, with 18 bases between. From germline, CDR1 is LNHDA and CDR2 SQIVND (reference sequence). CDR3 length: 16 amino acids. CDR3 nucleotide sequence: TGTGCCAGTAGTTCCCCGAGACACGGAGGAACAGATACGCAGTATTTT. This codes for CASSSPRHGGTDTQYF.

The chain joins TRBV10-3 to TRBJ2-1, with D perhaps matching TRBD2 (7 bases). V shed 7 bases and J shed 4 bases, with 26 bases lying between them. CDR1 ENHRY and CDR2 SYGVKD come from the germline V gene. The CDR3 loop spans 18 amino acids. CDR3 region: CAIKRGPTGQTRYNEQFF. The CDR3 nucleotides read TGTGCCATCAAGCGGGGCCCGACAGGCCAAACGAGGTACAATGAGCAGTTCTTC.

The chain recombines TRBV6-1 with TRBJ1-5; unclear D gene. V gave up 6 bases and J gave up 4 bases, with 16 bases separating them. The CDR3 has 15 amino acids. Germline loops: CDR1 MNHNS, CDR2 SASEGT. The CDR3 coding sequence is TGTGCCAGCAGGGAACAGTTAAGAGGTAATCAGCCCCAGCATTTT. This sequence encodes CASREQLRGNQPQHF.

The chain recombines TRBV7-3 with TRBJ1-2; D is unclear. V gave up 4 bases and J gave up 2 bases, with 11 bases separating them. This CDR3 is 14 amino acids long. The germline V gene has CDR1 SGHTA and CDR2 FQGTGA. As DNA, the CDR3 is TGTGCCAGCAGCTCTGGGCCACCCAACTATGGCTACACCTTC. Encoded protein: CASSSGPPNYGYTF. The full variable domain, rest sourced from reference TRBV7-3 and TRBJ1-2, is GAGVSQTPSNKVTEKGKYVELRCDPISGHTALYWYRQSLGQGPEFLIYFQGTGAADDSGLPNDRFFAVRPEGSVSTLKIQRTERGDSAVYLCASSSGPPNYGYTFGSGTRLTVV.

The V call is TRBV2, the J call TRBJ1-6, with 10 bases lining up with TRBD1. This CDR3 is built from 17 residues. V lost 5 bases to trimming and J lost 9 bases; unmatched junction nucleotides: 13. Germline V gene lookup returns CDR1 SNHLY and CDR2 FYNNEI. As DNA, the CDR3 is TGTGCCAGCAGTACCGGGACAGGGGCGCTAGGGGGTTCACCCCTCCACTTT. Its translation: CASSTGTGALGGSPLHF.

V and J are TRBV9 and TRBJ2-3, with D possibly matching TRBD1 (6 bases). The germline V and J ends were trimmed by 4 bases and 0 bases, with 12 bases remaining between them. Germline V CDR1 and CDR2: SGDLS, YYNGEE. This CDR3 contains 15 residues. CDR3 in amino acids: CASSPRQDSTDTQYF. CDR3 in DNA: TGTGCCAGCAGCCCTCGACAGGATAGCACAGATACGCAGTATTTT.

The chain has TRBV12-5 and TRBJ2-1; D is unclear. Germline CDR1 is LGHNT and CDR2 is FRNRAP. This CDR3 has 13 residues. The ends were cut back, 1 base at V and 3 bases at J, with 4 bases in the middle. CDR3 loop: CASGLGLYNEQFF. The CDR3 nucleotides read TGTGCTAGTGGTTTGGGACTCTACAATGAGCAGTTCTTC.

V is TRBV28 and J is TRBJ2-5; 8 bases map to TRBD1. V lost 4 bases, J lost 6 bases, and 10 bases stayed unmatched. The CDR3 is made up of 15 amino acids. Germline V CDR1 and CDR2: MDHEN, SYDVKM. The CDR3 protein is CASSSTSDRAKTQYF. The CDR3 DNA sequence: TGTGCCAGCAGTTCGACCTCGGACAGGGCGAAGACCCAGTACTTC.

The rearrangement links TRBV21-1 to TRBJ1-2; the table's D call TRBD1 went unverified against the DNA. TRBV21-1 is a pseudogene segment. The CDR3 sequence is 15 residues long. The DNA for the CDR3 is TGTGCCAGCAGCAAAGTTAACAGGGGGCTCGGTGGCTACACCTTC. This translates into CASSKVNRGLGGYTF.

This clone was counted once. The J gene is TRBJ2-2, the V gene TRBV5-1; 8 bases line up with TRBD1. The CDR3 sequence is 18 residues long. V lost 5 bases to trimming and J lost 1 base; unmatched junction nucleotides: 13. CDR1 is SGHRS and CDR2 is YFSETQ in the germline V gene. In DNA, the CDR3 is TGCGCCAGCAGACTCCCGGACAGGGATTATCGGAACACCGGGGAGCTGTTTTTT. This gives the protein CASRLPDRDYRNTGELFF.

This clone was counted once. The chain links TRBV6-5 to TRBJ2-7, with TRBD1 matching over 8 bases. V dropped 3 bases and J dropped 1; count of bases not matched to a gene: 5. CDR1 and CDR2 (germline): MNHEY, SVGAGI. The CDR3 covers 15 residues. The CDR3 loop is CASSYGQGASYEQYF. CDR3 bases: TGTGCCAGCAGTTATGGTCAGGGGGCTTCCTACGAGCAGTACTTC.

The V gene is TRBV4-1, the J gene TRBJ1-5; 12 bases align to TRBD1. The germline CDR1 and CDR2 sequences are MGHRA and YSYEKL. The V and J ends lost 3 bases and 6 bases, in that order; junction bases with no gene match: 12. The CDR3 loop spans 18 amino acids. The CDR3 sequence is CASSHPWRGQGARQPQHF. Here the CDR3 DNA reads TGCGCCAGCAGCCATCCTTGGAGGGGACAGGGGGCCCGTCAGCCCCAGCATTTT.

This chain connects TRBV7-9 to TRBJ1-2; 7 bases align to TRBD1. The J segment lost 4 bases and the V segment lost 5 bases, leaving 13 bases of the junction unmatched. Germline lookup yields CDR1 SEHNR and CDR2 FQNEAQ (reference sequence). The CDR3 has 16 residues. The CDR3 DNA reads TGTGCCAGCAGCCCACGGCCAAGGGACAGCCCCTATGGCTACACCTTC. This gives the protein CASSPRPRDSPYGYTF.

The rearrangement links TRBV7-9 to TRBJ1-1, with TRBD1 matching 9 bases. The CDR3 is 16 residues long. In germline, CDR1 is SEHNR, CDR2 FQNEAQ (reference sequence). V shed 4 bases, J shed 6 bases, and the junction held 12 bases outside the gene matches. The DNA of the CDR3 is TGTGCCAGCAGCTCGGGACAGGGAGTTTATTCGTCTGAAGCTTTCTTT. Encoded protein: CASSSGQGVYSSEAFF.

The V and J genes are TRBV15 and TRBJ1-2, with D possibly TRBD1 on 6 matching bases. Germline CDR1 reads LNHNV; CDR2 reads YYDKDF (reference sequence). The CDR3 extends over 13 amino acids. Trimming stripped 6 bases from V and 6 bases from J, with 14 bases between. CDR3 DNA: TGTGCCACCAGTCCGTTGCGACAGGATGGCTACACCTTC. Its protein product is CATSPLRQDGYTF. Full variable domain (rest looked up from reference TRBV15 and TRBJ1-2): DAMVIQNPRYQVTQFGKPVTLSCSQTLNHNVMYWYQQKSSQAPKLLFHYYDKDFNNEADTPDNFQSRRPNTSFCFLDIRSPGLGDTAMYLCATSPLRQDGYTFGSGTRLTVV.